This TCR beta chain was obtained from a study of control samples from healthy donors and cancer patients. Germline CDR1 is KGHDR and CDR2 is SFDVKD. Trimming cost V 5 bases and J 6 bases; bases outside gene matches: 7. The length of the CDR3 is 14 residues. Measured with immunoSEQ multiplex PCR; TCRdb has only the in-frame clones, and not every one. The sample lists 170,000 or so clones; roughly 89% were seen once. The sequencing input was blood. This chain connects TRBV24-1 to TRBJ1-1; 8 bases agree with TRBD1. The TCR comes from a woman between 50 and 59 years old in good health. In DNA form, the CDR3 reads TGTGCCACCAGTGCCCCCGGACAGGGTTCTGAAGCTTTCTTT. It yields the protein CATSAPGQGSEAFF.